This T cell receptor beta chain was identified in a study of human T cells and chemical hapten exposure. Study at large: Patients were mainly female, each with alopecia areata, totalis or universalis. Minor volume differences among pooled libraries chiefly drove per-sample TCR yield variation.

Noted time point: pre-sensitization, week 0. Regarding treatment: therapeutic diphenylcyclopropenone sensitization with weekly scalp DPC. The study drew its donors from alopecia patients who were 18 to 70 years old and suitable for DPC. TCRdb re-derived calls from the RACE reads in MiXCR, one entry per CDR3 protein. The sample lists a few hundred thousand distinct CDR3 sequences; 7.5% to 8% were seen once. General observations from the study: Expanded TCRs showed more large CDR3 clusters than pre-sensitization or healthy control sets.

V was trimmed by 5 bases and J by 4 bases, leaving 18 bases between them. Germline CDR1 and CDR2: SEHNR and FQNEAQ (reference sequence). The CDR3 extends over 15 amino acids. This clonotype was counted between two and nine times. Its matching antigen is unknown. The sample consisted of whole blood, taken in connection with sensitization to the hapten diphenylcyclopropenone (DPC). This chain uses TRBV7-9 with TRBJ2-7, with D possibly matching TRBD1 (6 bases). This TCR was recovered from a man aged 18 to 30 with alopecia areata. Some clones in this sample may be carry-over from other donors' samples. The CDR3 sequence is CASSLSGQFSYEQYF. The CDR3, as DNA: TGTGCCAGCAGCCTCTCTGGACAGTTCTCTTACGAGCAGTACTTC.